This T cell receptor beta chain was sequenced during a study of cytomegalovirus exposure and HLA in healthy donors. Findings of the study overall: Sequencing artifact likely explains a cluster of highly shared sequence variants.

The PCR ran on 60 Vbeta and 13 Jbeta primers. Sequencing used immunoSEQ multiplex PCR; TCRdb keeps in-frame clones, though not all of them. The table lists roughly 250,000 clones, roughly 80% of them singletons. Regarding donors, all were healthy bone marrow donors. V was pared by 0 bases and J by 2 bases, with 7 bases of the junction left unmatched. The CDR3 is 17 residues long. Germline V gene data show CDR1 as SGHRS and CDR2 as YFSETQ. For this clone: Its antigen is unknown.

The chain couples TRBV5-1 to TRBJ2-4, with TRBD2 matching 8 bases. The clonotype comes from a girl under 10 years old in good health and CMV-seronegative. The sample taken for sequencing was PBMCs. The CDR3 region has the DNA TGCGCCAGCAGCTTGGAGCCGACTAGCGTATCCAAAAACATTCAGTACTTC. Amino acid sequence: CASSLEPTSVSKNIQYF.